The entry below describes one TCR beta chain. Its antigen is still unknown. This table comes from immunoSEQ multiplex PCR, and its TCRdb copy is limited to in-frame clones, with some not included. This sample yields some 26,000 clones, of which 82% are seen a single time; roughly 5% belongs to the top ten. The data stem from a study of somatic mutations in cytotoxic T cells in rheumatoid arthritis. Study at large: Selected T-cell populations stained with V beta antibodies were isolated by flow sorting to nearly 100% purity; these included V beta1+ cells subjected to TCRB sequencing.

General study results and limits: Slight TRBV07 underrepresentation in rheumatoid arthritis patients went unadjusted for multiple comparisons. Rheumatoid arthritis patients, but not healthy controls, exhibited increasing CD8+ clonality with age.

The germline V gene has CDR1 SGHNT and CDR2 YYREEE (reference sequence). Trimming took 3 bases from V and 0 from J; bases not matched to a gene: 6. The CDR3 loop spans 18 amino acids. Sequencing was carried out using CD8+ T cells sorted from blood. The receptor comes from a man over 45 in good health. The chain joins TRBV5-4 to TRBJ2-3, with 14 positions matching TRBD2. The CDR3 sequence: CASSSGLAGGPSTDTQYF. Written as DNA, the CDR3 is TGTGCCAGCAGCTCTGGACTAGCGGGAGGACCTAGCACAGATACGCAGTATTTT. The full variable domain, completed using reference TRBV5-4 and TRBJ2-3, is ETGVTQSPTHLIKTRGQQVTLRCSSQSGHNTVSWYQQALGQGPQFIFQYYREEENGRGNFPPRFSGLQFPNYSSELNVNALELDDSALYLCASSSGLAGGPSTDTQYFGPGTRLTVL.